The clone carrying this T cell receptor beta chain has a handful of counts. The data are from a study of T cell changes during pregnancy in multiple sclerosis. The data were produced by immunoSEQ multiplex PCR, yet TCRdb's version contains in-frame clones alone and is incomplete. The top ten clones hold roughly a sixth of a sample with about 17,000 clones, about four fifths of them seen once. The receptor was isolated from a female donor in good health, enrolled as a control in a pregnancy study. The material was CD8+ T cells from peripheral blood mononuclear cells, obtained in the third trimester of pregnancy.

CDR3 sequence: CASSLSGSPLHF. In DNA form, the CDR3 reads TGTGCCAGCAGCTTGAGCGGTTCACCCCTCCACTTT. V is TRBV7-9 and J is TRBJ1-6, with no clear D. Between the trimmed V and J ends, which lost 3 bases and 9 bases, there was a span of 6 bases. This CDR3 is 12 amino acids long. Germline lookup yields CDR1 SEHNR and CDR2 FQNEAQ (reference sequence).